The rows below give T cell receptor beta chains drawn from one sample of a study of T cell responses to AZD1222 COVID-19 vaccine. Libraries were prepared by immunoSEQ multiplex PCR; TCRdb keeps only in-frame clonotypes and omits some of them. Altogether 130,000 to 150,000 clones are present, around 91% being singletons, with the ten largest covering around 5%. This material consisted of peripheral blood, taken on day 0 of AZD1222 vaccination. Receptors originate from an adult in good health. Both conserved end residues are part of each CDR3. Fields, in order: V gene, CDR3 protein.

v_call: TRBV14; cdr3_aa: CASSQEPRTGPVRTQYF
v_call: TRBV4-2; cdr3_aa: CASSQDRGGQPQHF
v_call: TRBV2; cdr3_aa: CASSPTGSGNTIYF
v_call: TRBV7-9; cdr3_aa: CASSPNARETQYF
v_call: TRBV9; cdr3_aa: CASSPDRTFYEQYF
v_call: TRBV29-1; cdr3_aa: CSVEWASSRNEQFF
v_call: TRBV6-2/TRBV6-3; cdr3_aa: CASSAGTPSGKQYF
v_call: TRBV29-1; cdr3_aa: CSVETGFNQPQHF
v_call: TRBV2; cdr3_aa: CASTGKGGIVPQHF
v_call: TRBV12-3/TRBV12-4; cdr3_aa: CASSFGSFYGYTF
v_call: TRBV6-5; cdr3_aa: CASSYGRSVEQYF
v_call: TRBV5-1; cdr3_aa: CASSRTGGSYEQYF
v_call: TRBV5-1; cdr3_aa: CASSLAPLGQGVQAFF
v_call: TRBV10-3; cdr3_aa: CAISEAGRDSGRGYTF
v_call: TRBV28; cdr3_aa: CASGSRDRAGRQPQHF
v_call: TRBV19; cdr3_aa: CASSIREVTSPLHF
v_call: TRBV4-1; cdr3_aa: CASSQVSSGGLGEQYF
v_call: TRBV18; cdr3_aa: CASSPTGGGDSPLHF
v_call: TRBV2; cdr3_aa: CASSYLSGLGYTF
v_call: TRBV19; cdr3_aa: CASTPGLNTEAFF
v_call: TRBV6-2/TRBV6-3; cdr3_aa: CASSPANQPQHF
v_call: TRBV9; cdr3_aa: CASSVDPGANVLTF
v_call: TRBV7-9; cdr3_aa: CASSPGTGARTEAFF
v_call: TRBV28; cdr3_aa: CASSPFQGIDSGNTIYF
v_call: TRBV12-5; cdr3_aa: CASGWQRDEQFF
v_call: TRBV7-8; cdr3_aa: CASSWTGGHTYEQYF
v_call: TRBV7-2; cdr3_aa: CASSILSGRAGTDTQYF